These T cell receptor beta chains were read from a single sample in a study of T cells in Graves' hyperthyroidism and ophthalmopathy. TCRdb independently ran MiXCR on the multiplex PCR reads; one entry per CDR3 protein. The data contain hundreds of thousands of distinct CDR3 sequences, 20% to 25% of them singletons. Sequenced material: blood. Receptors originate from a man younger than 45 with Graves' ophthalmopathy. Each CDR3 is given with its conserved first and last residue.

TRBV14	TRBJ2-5	CASSHKRLAVYQETQYF
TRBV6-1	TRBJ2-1	CASSSSAGVDYNEQFF
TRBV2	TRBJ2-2	CASRGTSGANTGELFF
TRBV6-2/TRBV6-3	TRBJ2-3	CASSVRQASDTQYF
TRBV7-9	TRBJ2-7	CASSASGNYEQYF
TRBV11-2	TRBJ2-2	CASTGTQTGELFF
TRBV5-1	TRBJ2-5	CASSLDSILETQYF
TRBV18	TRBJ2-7	CASSQNSYEQYF
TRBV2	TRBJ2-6	CASSGALGQGRAGANVLTF
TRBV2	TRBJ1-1	CASSEALKGPATEAFF
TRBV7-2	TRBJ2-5	CASSFPGTAAETQYF
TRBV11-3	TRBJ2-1	CASSKTSGSQPHNEQFF
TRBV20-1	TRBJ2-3	CSASPLLLASTDTQYF
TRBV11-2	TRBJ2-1	CASGRGRAYNEQFF
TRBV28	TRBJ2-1	CASSLRGTTAYNEQFF
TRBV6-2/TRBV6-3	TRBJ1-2	CASSHRTGGYNYGYTF
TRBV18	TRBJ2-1	CASSPQGQRNNEQFF
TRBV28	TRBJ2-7	CASSGDRLISDEQYF
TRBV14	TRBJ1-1	CASSPWTTLNTEAFF
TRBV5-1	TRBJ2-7	CASSLDEAPEQYF
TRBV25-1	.	CASISPRSPGRDEQYF
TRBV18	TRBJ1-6	CASSPDSSPLHF
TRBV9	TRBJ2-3	CASSVGGGPIDTQYF
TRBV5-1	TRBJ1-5	CASSDTGYQPQHF
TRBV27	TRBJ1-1	CASSRLPGTGGVVAFF
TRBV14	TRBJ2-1	CASSQDVGAPYNEQFF
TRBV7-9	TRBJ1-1	CASSLGNQAFF
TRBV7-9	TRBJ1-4	CASSSRTTNEKLFF
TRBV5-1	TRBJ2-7	CASSLSGRGYEQYF
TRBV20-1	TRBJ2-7	CSARRQGGTSSYEQYF
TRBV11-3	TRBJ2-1	CASSLGEVNEQFF
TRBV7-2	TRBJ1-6	CASSLAQGARSPLHF
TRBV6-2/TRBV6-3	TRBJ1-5	CATSVGGGSQPQHF
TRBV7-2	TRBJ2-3	CASSLVTSVDTQYF
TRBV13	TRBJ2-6	CASSPIDTGANVLTF
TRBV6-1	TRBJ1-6	CASSTDRDYSPLHF
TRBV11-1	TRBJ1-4	CASSLRATNEKLFF
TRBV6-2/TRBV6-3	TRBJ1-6	CASGTARNSPLHF
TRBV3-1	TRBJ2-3	CASSPRREAPTDTQYF
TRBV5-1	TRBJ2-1	CASSFGPRGTYNEQFF
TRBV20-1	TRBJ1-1	CSARVQGRNPEAFF
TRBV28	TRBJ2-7	CASSLRYGQYF
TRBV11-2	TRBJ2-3	CASSLDDKQGTDTQYF